These T cell receptor beta chains were read from a single sample in a study of T cells in Graves' hyperthyroidism and ophthalmopathy. TCRdb itself ran the multiplex PCR reads through MiXCR, one entry per CDR3 protein. The sample has around 290,000 distinct CDR3 sequences; approximately 15% are singletons. The material sequenced was blood. The source of these receptors is a woman aged 60 to 75 with Graves' ophthalmopathy. CDR3s include the opening cysteine and the closing phenylalanine or tryptophan. The D gene is left open where the match is weak. Size is stated for part of the rows, as once, few or many counts, or as a class when the clone is expanded.

abundance,j_gene,v_gene,d_gene,CDR3nt,CDR3aa
NA,TRBJ2-1,TRBV19,NA,TGTGCCAGTGGTATGAGGGGGGGTTGGTACAATGAGCAGTTCTTC,CASGMRGGWYNEQFF
many,TRBJ2-5,TRBV3-1,NA,TGTGCCAGCAACTCTGGGGCCGGCGGGGAGACCCAGTACTTC,CASNSGAGGETQYF
NA,TRBJ2-1,TRBV20-1,NA,TGCAGTGCTAGAGATATAGGCTCCTTCTCCTACAATGAGCAGTTCTTC,CSARDIGSFSYNEQFF
many,TRBJ1-1,TRBV12-3/TRBV12-4,TRBD1,TGTGCCAGCAGTAAAAACAGGGGGGGGCCGACTGAAGCTTTCTTT,CASSKNRGGPTEAFF
many,TRBJ1-5,TRBV28,NA,TGTGCCAGCAGTTTCCCCCCCACGGGGAATCAGCCCCAGCATTTT,CASSFPPTGNQPQHF
many,TRBJ2-3,TRBV11-3,NA,TGTGCCAGCAGCTTAGATCGAACTGAGCAGTATTTT,CASSLDRTEQYF
few,TRBJ2-3,TRBV4-1,NA,TGCGCCAGCAGCCAAGAAAGGACAGCTAGCACAGATACGCAGTATTTT,CASSQERTASTDTQYF
many,TRBJ1-2,TRBV12-3/TRBV12-4,NA,TGTGCCAGCAGTTTATCAGGGACCTACTATGGCTACACCTTC,CASSLSGTYYGYTF
NA,TRBJ1-5,TRBV20-1,TRBD1,TGCAGTGCTAGAGCAGACAGGGGCAATCGGCAGCCCCAGCATTTT,CSARADRGNRQPQHF
many,TRBJ2-3,TRBV7-9,TRBD1,TGTGCCAGCAGCTTAGGAGCGGGACAGGGAACAGATACGCAGTATTTT,CASSLGAGQGTDTQYF